This T cell receptor beta chain was recorded in a study of human T cells and chemical hapten exposure. Whole-study context: Patients' scalps got diphenylcyclopropenone weekly throughout the approximately 26-week study.

TCRdb called the RACE reads again in MiXCR, with one record for every CDR3 protein. The repertoire holds about 380,000 distinct CDR3 sequences, with 4% to 5.5% as singletons. The CDR3 sequence is 15 residues long. V was shortened by 3 bases and J by 0 bases, with 10 bases between the two germline ends. Germline-derived CDR1 and CDR2 are LGHDT and YNNKEL (reference sequence). Sample time point: patch test 1, 2 weeks after DPC sensitization. Documented treatment: therapeutic diphenylcyclopropenone sensitization with weekly scalp DPC. V usage is TRBV3-1 and J usage is TRBJ2-3, with D maybe TRBD2 (6 bases). The sample here was whole blood, taken in connection with sensitization to the hapten diphenylcyclopropenone (DPC). The sequence came from a woman in her forties or fifties with alopecia areata. Some clones in this sample may be carry-over from other donors' samples. The CDR3 spells CASSQLATSTDTQYF. CDR3 nucleotide sequence: TGTGCCAGCAGCCAGCTAGCGACTAGCACAGATACGCAGTATTTT.